This TCR beta chain is drawn from a study of cytomegalovirus exposure and HLA in healthy donors. Study-wide results and caveats: It was approximately 170 TCR beta chains that were listed as cytomegalovirus-associated. TCR clusters originating in the first cohort tended to co-occur in the roughly 120 validation repertoires, according to a later analysis.

The method was immunoSEQ multiplex PCR; TCRdb's version includes in-frame clones alone and lacks a portion of them. The sample holds some 98,000 clones, around 90% seen once. As to this clone: What it binds is not known.

The CDR3 totals 18 residues. V lost 0 bases, J lost 6 bases, and 15 bases stayed unmatched. Germline loops: CDR1 SGDLS, CDR2 YYNGEE. Sequencing was done on a sample of PBMCs. The chain couples TRBV9 to TRBJ2-1, with 7 bases fitting TRBD2. The receptor was derived from a woman in her twenties or thirties in good health and CMV-seronegative. For the CDR3, the DNA is TGTGCCAGCAGCGTAGGCCCTCAACGCGGGGGAAACATCAATGAGCAGTTCTTC. Protein sequence: CASSVGPQRGGNINEQFF.